This record concerns one T cell receptor (beta chain) sequence. Its antigen is currently unknown. This sample is part of a study of T-cell memory formation after mild COVID-19. Germline CDR1 is SGHRS and CDR2 is YFSETQ. V dropped 3 bases and J dropped 4; count of bases not matched to a gene: 11. This CDR3 has 17 residues. TCRdb used MiXCR to reprocess the 5' RACE reads, holding one entry per CDR3 protein. Among fewer than 700,000 distinct CDR3 sequences, about a sixth were seen once, and the ten largest hold approximately 12%. Regarding the study as a whole: Later expanders leaned toward CD4+, whereas clones contracting from day 15 to 85 were balanced CD4/CD8.

V usage is TRBV5-1 and J usage is TRBJ2-1, with 9 bases matching TRBD2. The sequencing sample was made of PBMCs or a T cell subset sorted from them (not recorded which). The sequence was obtained from an adult woman who had mild COVID-19 (a few samples of this study predate the infection). Cell type and time point are not known. CDR3 DNA: TGCGCCAGCAGCTCACTAGCGGGTGCCTCGGGTTACAATGAGCAGTTCTTC. Its translation is CASSSLAGASGYNEQFF.